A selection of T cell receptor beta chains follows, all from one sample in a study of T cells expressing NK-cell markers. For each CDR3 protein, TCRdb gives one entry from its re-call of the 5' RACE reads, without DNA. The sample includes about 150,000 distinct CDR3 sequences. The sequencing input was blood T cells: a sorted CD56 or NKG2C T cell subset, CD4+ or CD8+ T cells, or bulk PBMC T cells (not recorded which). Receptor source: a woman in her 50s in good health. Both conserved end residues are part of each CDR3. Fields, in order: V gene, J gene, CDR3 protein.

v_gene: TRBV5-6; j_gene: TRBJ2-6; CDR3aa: CASRDRSSGANVLTF
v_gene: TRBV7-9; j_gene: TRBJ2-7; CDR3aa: CASSSPGHNYEQYF
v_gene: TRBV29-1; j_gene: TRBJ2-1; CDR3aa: CSVEEPINEQFF
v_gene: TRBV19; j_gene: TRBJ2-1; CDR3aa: CASSIVSPAGGNEQFF
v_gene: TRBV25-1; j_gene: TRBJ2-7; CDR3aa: CASSASGTEQYF
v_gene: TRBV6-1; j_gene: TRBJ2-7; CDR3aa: CASSDTGVIYEQYF
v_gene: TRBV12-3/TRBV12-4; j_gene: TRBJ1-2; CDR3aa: CASSPLRGWKYGYTF
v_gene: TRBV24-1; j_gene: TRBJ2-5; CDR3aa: CATSGHGTVDQETQYF
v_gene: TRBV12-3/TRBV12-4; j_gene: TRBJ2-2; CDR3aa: CASHSKPGTGELFF
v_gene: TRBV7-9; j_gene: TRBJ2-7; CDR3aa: CASSRDGIYEQYF
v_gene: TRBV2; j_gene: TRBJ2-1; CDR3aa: CASSVAVNEQFF
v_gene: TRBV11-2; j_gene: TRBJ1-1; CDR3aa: CASRPTEPYTEAFF
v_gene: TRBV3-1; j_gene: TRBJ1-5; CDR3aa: CASSQDLSAGPQHF
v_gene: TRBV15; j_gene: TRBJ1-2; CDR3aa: CATSTSPDYGYTF
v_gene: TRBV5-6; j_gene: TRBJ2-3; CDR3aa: CASSLGQGKATQYF
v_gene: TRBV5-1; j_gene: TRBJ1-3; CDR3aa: CASSTTGTGGWSSGNTIYF
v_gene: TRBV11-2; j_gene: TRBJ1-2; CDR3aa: CASSPNRGGAYGYTF
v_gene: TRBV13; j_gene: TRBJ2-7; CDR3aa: CASSLGVSQREQYF
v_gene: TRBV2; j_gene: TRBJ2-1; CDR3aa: CASSEAATSSYNEQFF
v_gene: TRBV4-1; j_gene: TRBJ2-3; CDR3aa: CASSQETSGDTQYF
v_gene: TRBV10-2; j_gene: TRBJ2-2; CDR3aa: CASSESSQSLGWDTGELFF
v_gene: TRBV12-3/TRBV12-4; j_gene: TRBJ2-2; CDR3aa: CASGATGELFF
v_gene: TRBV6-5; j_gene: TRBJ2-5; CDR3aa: CASSYSALGETQYF
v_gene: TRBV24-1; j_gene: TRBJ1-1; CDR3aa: CATSDFNGAEAFF
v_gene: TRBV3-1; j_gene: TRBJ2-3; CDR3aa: CASSRITSGRPDTQYF
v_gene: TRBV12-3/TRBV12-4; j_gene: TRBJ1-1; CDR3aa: CASRGGSDTEAFF
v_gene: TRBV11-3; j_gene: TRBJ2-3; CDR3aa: CASTLAGGSTDTQYF
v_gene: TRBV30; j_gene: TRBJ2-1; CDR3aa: CAWSVVSSGYNEQFF
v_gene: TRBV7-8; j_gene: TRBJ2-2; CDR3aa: CASSLGLAGGATGELFF
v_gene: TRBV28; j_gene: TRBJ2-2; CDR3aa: CASSLVSGDEAGELFF
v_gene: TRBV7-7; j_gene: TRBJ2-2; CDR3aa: CATAGVPDTGELFF
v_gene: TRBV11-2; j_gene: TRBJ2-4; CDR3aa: CASSGGQNARDIQYF
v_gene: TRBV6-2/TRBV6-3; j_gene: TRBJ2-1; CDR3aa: CASSPMNEQFF
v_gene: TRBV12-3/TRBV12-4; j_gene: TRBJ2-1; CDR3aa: CAIRDRDNEQFF